This T cell receptor beta chain was found in a study of T-cell reconstitution after alpha-beta-depleted transplantation in children. Findings of the study overall: It was reported that alpha-beta T cells came from several hundred expanded graft clones (about two months after transplant).

This CDR3 region has 14 residues. J was trimmed by 6 bases and V by 4 bases; bases with no gene match: 8. Germline V gene lookup returns CDR1 SGHRS and CDR2 YFSETQ. About this clonotype itself: Its antigen is as yet unknown.

Using unique molecular identifiers, the investigators prepared the TCRbeta library. TCRdb ran MiXCR on the PCR reads and lists one entry per CDR3 protein. The sample yields more than 85,000 distinct CDR3 sequences, around 7.8% seen once. The chain combines TRBV5-1 with TRBJ1-2; 8 bases fit TRBD1. The input for sequencing was PBMCs, taken before TCRalphabeta/CD19-depleted stem cell transplant. The TCR sequence derives from a boy aged 2-9 years with acute lymphoblastic leukemia, due to receive a stem cell transplant. The CDR3 bases are TGCGCCAGCAGCCGAACCACGACAGGGGATGGCTACACCTTC. This translates into CASSRTTTGDGYTF.